This T cell receptor beta chain was identified during a study of blood T cell repertoires in COVID-19. Study details: Sites across the United States, Italy and Spain contributed samples from acute and convalescent COVID-19.

Germline CDR1 reads SGHRS; CDR2 reads YFSETQ. With 4 bases clipped from V and 3 bases from J, the junction kept 9 bases outside the gene matches. The CDR3 sequence is 15 residues long. Clones were read by immunoSEQ multiplex PCR, and TCRdb kept only the in-frame ones, dropping some. The repertoire holds 35,000 to 45,000 clones, with roughly 87% as singletons. The chain employs TRBV5-1 and TRBJ2-5; 7 bases agree with TRBD2. This clonotype was sampled from a man between 60 and 75 years old with acute or convalescent COVID-19. The specimen was peripheral blood. The CDR3 DNA reads TGCGCCAGCAGCACCTTTTTGGCGGGAGAAGAGACCCAGTACTTC. Encoded protein: CASSTFLAGEETQYF.